A selection of T cell receptor beta chains follows, all from one sample in a study of shared clonotypes between healthy human individuals. Repertoires were generated with immunoSEQ multiplex PCR, while TCRdb's copy carries only in-frame clones and drops some. The sample records hundreds of thousands of clones, 96% being singletons. Sequencing was performed on naive CD4+ T cells sorted from blood. The receptors originated from a young woman in good health. The CDR3 runs from the conserved cysteine through the conserved F or W. D genes are given only for firm matches. Clone sizes are given selectively: once, few, many, or a class where the clone is expanded.

D gene | clone size | J gene | V gene | CDR3 DNA | CDR3 protein
TRBD2 | NA | TRBJ2-1 | TRBV7-9 | TGTGCCAGCAGCCCATCTCCGACTAGCGGGGTAAATGAGCAGTTCTTC | CASSPSPTSGVNEQFF
NA | NA | TRBJ1-4 | TRBV6-1 | TGTGCCAGCAGTGAACAGGCTGCAACTAATGAAAAACTGTTTTTT | CASSEQAATNEKLFF
NA | NA | TRBJ1-5 | TRBV28 | TGTGCCAGCAGTTTCGCGGGTCAGGGTTATCAGCCCCAGCATTTT | CASSFAGQGYQPQHF
TRBD1 | NA | TRBJ2-2 | TRBV28 | TGTGCCAGCCAGGGGGCAGGTCCAAACACCGGGGAGCTGTTTTTT | CASQGAGPNTGELFF
NA | NA | TRBJ2-2 | TRBV19 | TGTGCCAGTAGTAGGGGCCCCACCGGGGAGCTGTTTTTT | CASSRGPTGELFF
NA | NA | TRBJ2-7 | TRBV18 | TGTGCCAGCTCCATGGGACTCCCATTCTCCTACGAGCAGTACTTC | CASSMGLPFSYEQYF
NA | NA | TRBJ1-2 | TRBV5-1 | TGCGCCAGCAGCTTGGGTCGGGGGCGGTATGGCTACACCTTC | CASSLGRGRYGYTF
NA | few | TRBJ1-1 | TRBV27 | TGTGCCAGCAGCCCTAGGACTGAAGCTTTCTTT | CASSPRTEAFF
TRBD1 | NA | TRBJ2-7 | TRBV6-6 | TGTGCCAGCAGTTACTCTCTGGACAGGGGGCCCAACGAGCAGTACTTC | CASSYSLDRGPNEQYF
TRBD1 | NA | TRBJ1-2 | TRBV29-1 | TGCAGCGTTGTTTCGGGACAGGGGGCAGTTGGCTACACCTTC | CSVVSGQGAVGYTF